The 20 T cell receptor beta chains below come from one sample, sequenced in a study of blood T cell repertoires in COVID-19. Sequencing was performed with immunoSEQ multiplex PCR; in TCRdb, only in-frame clones are kept and a portion is missing. The data show more than 300,000 clones, 65% to 90% seen once. Material for sequencing was PBMCs or T cells enriched from blood (not recorded which). The receptor set was obtained from a man between 25 and 39 years old who had recovered from COVID-19.

J is TRBJ1-1 and V is TRBV19, with TRBD1 matching 7 bases. The germline gives CDR1 LNHDA, CDR2 SQIVND (reference sequence). This CDR3 is built from 14 residues. The V and J ends lost 5 bases and 6 bases, in that order; junction bases with no gene match: 9. The CDR3 region has the DNA TGTGCCAGTAGTCTTAGACAGGGACGGGCTGAAGCTTTCTTT. Its translation: CASSLRQGRAEAFF.

The chain is built from TRBV19 and TRBJ2-1; the match to TRBD2 covers 12 bases. CDR3 size: 16 residues. J gave up 9 bases and V 1 base, and 7 bases lay outside the gene matches. The germline CDR1 and CDR2 sequences are LNHDA and SQIVND (reference sequence). The CDR3 nucleotides read TGTGCCAGTAGTATAGGACTAGCGGGAGTATCACTTGAGCAGTTCTTC. Translating gives CASSIGLAGVSLEQFF.

The chain combines TRBV28 with TRBJ2-2; the D is unclear. This CDR3 spans 16 amino acids. CDR1 and CDR2 from the germline V gene are MDHEN and SYDVKM. V was cut by 4 bases and J by 7 bases, with 19 bases left in between. CDR3 sequence reads: CASSSYPEFVGGELFF. In DNA, the CDR3 is TGTGCCAGCAGTTCTTACCCCGAATTTGTCGGCGGGGAGCTGTTTTTT.

The V call is TRBV2, the J call TRBJ2-7; maybe TRBD1 (5 bases). CDR3 length equals 13 residues. V was clipped by 6 bases and J by 0 bases, with 9 bases between them. Germline-derived CDR1 and CDR2 are SNHLY and FYNNEI. CDR3 amino acids: CASRGRDSYEQYF. CDR3 in DNA: TGTGCCAGCAGAGGCAGGGACTCCTACGAGCAGTACTTC.

This clone was detected a few times. The V call is TRBV15, the J call TRBJ2-3; 12 bases fit TRBD2. With 5 bases clipped from V and 4 bases from J, the junction kept 4 bases outside the gene matches. CDR1 LNHNV and CDR2 YYDKDF come from the germline V gene (reference sequence). This CDR3 is built from 15 residues. Here the CDR3 reads CATSDSSGGADTQYF. The DNA for the CDR3 is TGTGCCACCAGCGACTCTAGCGGGGGGGCAGATACGCAGTATTTT.

This chain joins TRBV19 and TRBJ1-2; TRBD1 agrees at 7 bases. The CDR3 sequence is 15 residues long. V was pared by 6 bases and J by 4 bases, with 11 bases of the junction left unmatched. CDR1 and CDR2 (germline): LNHDA, SQIVND (reference sequence). The CDR3 loop reads CASSLPNRDSYGYTF. CDR3 nucleotide sequence: TGTGCCAGTAGCCTACCGAACCGGGACAGCTATGGCTACACCTTC.

The chain has TRBV5-6 and TRBJ1-5; maybe TRBD1 (6 bases). The germline V gene encodes CDR1 SGHDT and CDR2 YYEEEE. The CDR3 loop spans 19 amino acids. Trimming stripped 0 bases from V and 0 bases from J, with 19 bases between. The chain's CDR3 is CASSLARQAPAFSNQPQHF. Here the CDR3 DNA reads TGTGCCAGCAGCTTGGCAAGACAGGCGCCTGCTTTTAGCAATCAGCCCCAGCATTTT.

The chain employs TRBV11-2 and TRBJ2-1, with 10 bases fitting TRBD2. Germline V gives CDR1 SGHAT, CDR2 FQNNGV. The CDR3 runs to 18 residues. After removal of 4 bases from V and 7 bases from J, the junction contained 16 bases not matched to a gene. CDR3: CASSSAWAAGGHWNEQFF. In DNA form, the CDR3 reads TGTGCCAGCAGCTCCGCGTGGGCAGCGGGGGGGCACTGGAATGAGCAGTTCTTC.

The genes are TRBV24-1 and TRBJ2-7; 10 positions agree with TRBD1. The CDR3 is 13 residues long. CDR1 is KGHDR and CDR2 is SFDVKD in the germline V gene. J gave up 4 bases and V 8 bases, and 4 bases lay outside the gene matches. The CDR3: CATMGTGEYEQYF. The CDR3 bases are TGTGCCACCATGGGGACAGGGGAATACGAGCAGTACTTC.

The chain employs TRBV12-3 or TRBV12-4 and TRBJ2-7, with 7 positions matching TRBD1. V lost 6 bases and J lost 2; bases outside the gene matches: 4. The CDR3 contains 13 residues. The CDR3 bases are TGTGCCAGCAGCAAGGGACAGCCCTACGAGCAGTACTTC. Translated: CASSKGQPYEQYF.

The chain combines TRBV2 with TRBJ1-5, with D maybe TRBD1 (5 bases). Germline V gene sequence: CDR1 SNHLY, CDR2 FYNNEI. The CDR3 consists of 15 residues. Trimming cost V 4 bases and J 1 base, with 11 bases left between them. CDR3 loop: CASSGGAGSNQPQHF. The CDR3 DNA is TGTGCCAGCAGTGGCGGGGCTGGCAGCAATCAGCCCCAGCATTTT. The variable domain in full, with the rest retrieved from reference TRBV2 and TRBJ1-5, is EPEVTQTPSHQVTQMGQEVILRCVPISNHLYFYWYRQILGQKVEFLVSFYNNEISEKSEIFDDQFSVERPDGSNFTLKIRSTKLEDSAMYFCASSGGAGSNQPQHFGDGTRLSIL.

The table lists this clone with a few counts. This sequence joins TRBV24-1 and TRBJ2-7, with TRBD1 matching 10 bases. The CDR3 loop spans 13 amino acids. The trim removed 5 bases at V and 7 bases at J, leaving 4 bases unmatched. Germline-derived CDR1 and CDR2 are KGHDR and SFDVKD. CDR3 in DNA: TGTGCCACCAGTGGAGGGACAGGGGATGAGCAGTACTTC. Translated: CATSGGTGDEQYF.

This clone showed up just a few times. The rearrangement uses TRBV15 and TRBJ2-2; D might be TRBD1 (6 bases). This CDR3 contains 16 residues. Germline loops: CDR1 LNHNV, CDR2 YYDKDF (reference sequence). V was trimmed by 1 base and J by 0 bases, leaving 9 bases between them. This CDR3 reads CATSRGAGANTGELFF. CDR3 DNA: TGTGCCACCAGCAGAGGGGCAGGGGCGAACACCGGGGAGCTGTTTTTT.

V is TRBV5-6 and J is TRBJ1-1, with 7 bases identical to TRBD1. The CDR3 totals 15 residues. J gave up 5 bases and V 0 bases, and 7 bases lay outside the gene matches. Looked up from germline, CDR1 is SGHDT and CDR2 is YYEEEE. The CDR3, as DNA: TGTGCCAGCAGCTTGGGGCCAACCAGGGGGACTGAAGCTTTCTTT. It codes for CASSLGPTRGTEAFF.

V gene TRBV27 combines with J gene TRBJ1-5, with D possibly TRBD1 on 5 matching bases. This CDR3 spans 15 amino acids. The V end was cut by 5 bases, the J end by 6 bases, with 17 bases between. CDR1 and CDR2 (germline): MNHEY, SMNVEV (reference sequence). The CDR3 nucleotides read TGTGCCAGCAGTCCCAGTGGGGAGGGGTTTCAGCCCCAGCATTTT. Translating it yields CASSPSGEGFQPQHF.

This clone was detected only once. The CDR3 DNA sequence: TGTGCCAGCAGCTCGACTAGCGGGAGCTACGAGCAGTACTTC. Translated: CASSSTSGSYEQYF. The rearrangement uses TRBV4-2 and TRBJ2-7; 12 nucleotides line up with TRBD2. Trimming cost V 5 bases and J 3 bases; bases outside gene matches: 2. This CDR3 comprises 14 residues. Germline values: CDR1 LGHNA, CDR2 YNFKEQ.

V and J are TRBV10-2 and TRBJ2-1, with D hard to call. Germline V CDR1 and CDR2: WSHSY, SAAADI. This CDR3 spans 14 amino acids. The germline V and J ends were trimmed by 0 bases and 9 bases, with 12 bases remaining between them. CDR3 DNA sequence: TGCGCCAGCAGTGAGTCTCTCCGGTCCGCTGAGCAGTTCTTC. It is translated as CASSESLRSAEQFF.

V is TRBV3-1 (or the pseudogene TRBV3-2) and J is TRBJ2-2, with TRBD2 matching 7 bases. This CDR3 region has 15 residues. Germline CDR1 reads LGHDT; CDR2 reads YNNKEL (reference sequence). V gave up 2 bases and J gave up 6 bases; unmatched junction bases: 6. CDR3 amino acids: CASSQRLAVAGELFF. CDR3 nucleotide sequence: TGTGCCAGCAGCCAAAGACTAGCCGTGGCCGGGGAGCTGTTTTTT.

This sequence joins TRBV13 and TRBJ1-3; D is ambiguous. Germline CDR1 and CDR2: PRHDT and FYEKMQ (reference sequence). This CDR3 has 14 residues. The ends were cut back, 10 bases at V and 0 bases at J, with 13 bases in the middle. CDR3 coding DNA: TGTGCCACCGTCAGGCGAAGCTCTGGAAACACCATATATTTT. Residues: CATVRRSSGNTIYF.

The chain links TRBV4-2 to TRBJ2-7; D may be TRBD2 (6 bases). Trimming took off 0 bases at V and 7 bases at J, with 13 bases between the two ends. The germline V gene has CDR1 LGHNA and CDR2 YNFKEQ. CDR3 length: 14 residues. This CDR3 reads CASSQESGGVEQYF. The DNA for the CDR3 is TGTGCCAGCAGCCAAGAATCTGGCGGGGTGGAGCAGTACTTC.